Below are 15 T cell receptor beta chains sequenced from a single sample in a study of shared clonotypes between healthy human individuals. This table comes from immunoSEQ multiplex PCR, and its TCRdb copy is limited to in-frame clones, with some not included. Here the sample spans hundreds of thousands of clones, 85% to 95% being singletons. CD8 cells classed as naive were CD45RO-negative and positively selected for CCR7, excluding terminally differentiated effector memory CD45RA+ cells. Sequenced material: naive CD8+ T cells sorted from blood. The receptors stem from a woman aged 25 to 39 in good health.

The J gene is TRBJ2-7, the V gene TRBV28; D may correspond to TRBD1 or TRBD2 (6 bases each). CDR3 length: 16 residues. Trimming removed 4 bases at V and 3 bases at J, with 19 bases between. CDR1 is MDHEN and CDR2 is SYDVKM in the germline V gene. CDR3 DNA sequence: TGTGCCAGCAGTTCGGACAGCCAGGGGACTCGCTACGAGCAGTACTTC. Amino acid sequence: CASSSDSQGTRYEQYF.

CDR3 amino acids: CASSFGRNSYNEQFF. The DNA for the CDR3 is TGTGCCAGCAGCTTCGGCAGAAACTCCTACAATGAGCAGTTCTTC. The chain recombines TRBV7-2 with TRBJ2-1; no reliable D call. Trimming removed 3 bases from V and 0 bases from J, with 9 bases in between. The CDR3 loop spans 15 amino acids. Germline values: CDR1 SGHTA, CDR2 FQGNSA.

This clone was observed a single time. This CDR3 is CASSQSRPWWGNSPLHF. Here the CDR3 DNA reads TGCGCCAGCAGTCAATCCAGACCGTGGTGGGGCAATTCACCCCTCCACTTT. This chain connects TRBV23-1 to TRBJ1-6, with a possible D match to TRBD1 (5 bases). TRBV23-1 falls under the ORF class, with uncertain function. V shed 0 bases and J shed 7 bases, with 16 bases lying between them. The CDR3 consists of 17 residues.

The rearrangement joins TRBV7-9 to TRBJ1-2, with D maybe TRBD1 (5 bases). The CDR3 contains 16 residues. The ends were cut back, 5 bases at V and 2 bases at J, with 18 bases in the middle. In germline, CDR1 is SEHNR, CDR2 FQNEAQ (reference sequence). The CDR3 protein is CASSPPPGRRNYGYTF. The CDR3 nucleotides read TGTGCCAGCAGCCCGCCCCCGGGACGGCGAAACTATGGCTACACCTTC.

The chain uses TRBV6-1 and TRBJ2-1; possibly TRBD2 for D (6 bases). Germline CDR1 and CDR2: MNHNS and SASEGT. The CDR3 loop spans 16 amino acids. The V end lost 2 bases, the J end lost 3 bases, and 14 bases lay between the germline ends. For the CDR3, the DNA is TGTGCCAGCAGTGAATATCGCGGGGCCGTCTACAATGAGCAGTTCTTC. Protein: CASSEYRGAVYNEQFF.

The V gene is TRBV28, the J gene TRBJ2-3, with D perhaps TRBD2 (6 bases). Germline assignment: CDR1 MDHEN and CDR2 SYDVKM. This CDR3 comprises 15 residues. V gave up 5 bases and J gave up 2 bases, with 14 bases separating them. CDR3 in DNA: TGTGCCAGCAGTCCCTGGAGGGACTCCACAGATACGCAGTATTTT. It encodes CASSPWRDSTDTQYF. Combining the CDR3 with reference TRBV28 and TRBJ2-3 gives the whole variable domain DVKVTQSSRYLVKRTGEKVFLECVQDMDHENMFWYRQDPGLGLRLIYFSYDVKMKEKGDIPEGYSVSREKKERFSLILESASTNQTSMYLCASSPWRDSTDTQYFGPGTRLTVL.

V usage is TRBV28 and J usage is TRBJ2-5, with TRBD2 identical over 9 bases. The closer fit of TRBJ2-7 to the DNA end suggests the J call may be wrong. Germline-derived CDR1 and CDR2 are MDHEN and SYDVKM. The CDR3 covers 14 residues. CDR3 DNA sequence: TGTGCCAGCAGGGCGGGGGGGAGCTCCTACGAGCAGTACTTC. Encoded protein: CASRAGGSSYEQYF.

The V gene is TRBV4-1, the J gene TRBJ2-1; D gene unclear. CDR1 and CDR2 (germline): MGHRA, YSYEKL. The CDR3 has 15 amino acids. V was shortened by 4 bases and J by 13 bases, with 23 bases between the two germline ends. As DNA, the CDR3 is TGCGCCAGCAGCCCTCTCGGGCAACAGAAGAATTTTCAGTTCTTC. It specifies CASSPLGQQKNFQFF.

V is TRBV7-3 and J is TRBJ2-7, with a possible D match to TRBD1 (6 bases). Between the trimmed V and J ends, which lost 9 bases and 3 bases, there was a span of 18 bases. Germline-derived CDR1 and CDR2 are SGHTA and FQGTGA. CDR3 size: 14 residues. DNA for the CDR3: TGTGCCAGTCCTCGACAGGAGTCGAACTACGAGCAGTACTTC. Translated, it gives CASPRQESNYEQYF.

V is TRBV7-8 and J is TRBJ1-2; D remains unclear. V lost 1 base, J lost 7 bases, and 10 bases lay in between. The V gene's germline CDR1 is SGHVS and CDR2 FQNEAQ. The CDR3 length is 13 residues. The chain's CDR3 is CASSLDGLGGYTF. CDR3 coding DNA: TGTGCCAGCAGCTTAGACGGTCTGGGTGGCTACACCTTC.

This rearrangement joins TRBV25-1 to TRBJ2-7; 8 nucleotides line up with TRBD1. This CDR3 comprises 12 residues. CDR1 is MGHDK, CDR2 SYGVNS, per germline. The trim removed 8 bases at V and 6 bases at J, leaving 6 bases unmatched. The chain's CDR3 is CASLGQAGEQYF. As DNA, the CDR3 is TGTGCCAGCCTGGGACAGGCCGGCGAGCAGTACTTC.

This sequence joins TRBV6-5 and TRBJ2-7; TRBD1 is a possible D gene (6 bases). V lost 5 bases, J lost 3 bases, and 17 bases lay in between. The germline V gene encodes CDR1 MNHEY and CDR2 SVGAGI. The CDR3 is 15 residues long. CDR3 DNA sequence: TGTGCCAGCAGTAAGGACAGCGCGATTGTCTACGAGCAGTACTTC. Amino acid sequence: CASSKDSAIVYEQYF.

This rearrangement joins TRBV5-1 to TRBJ2-5; possible D gene TRBD2, 6 bases. CDR1 is SGHRS, CDR2 YFSETQ, per germline. The CDR3 covers 15 residues. Trimming took 2 bases from V and 4 from J, leaving 15 bases between them. The CDR3 here is CASSFGRLRRETQYF. CDR3 in DNA: TGCGCCAGCAGCTTTGGGAGGCTGCGTCGAGAGACCCAGTACTTC. Using reference TRBV5-1 and TRBJ2-5 for the parts outside the CDR3, the full variable domain is KAGVTQTPRYLIKTRGQQVTLSCSPISGHRSVSWYQQTPGQGLQFLFEYFSETQRNKGNFPGRFSGRQFSNSRSEMNVSTLELGDSALYLCASSFGRLRRETQYFGPGTRLLVL.

J is TRBJ2-7 and V is TRBV28, with a tentative D call TRBD1 (8 bases). The CDR3 runs to 14 residues. CDR1 is MDHEN, CDR2 SYDVKM, per germline. V was cut by 7 bases and J by 0 bases, with 13 bases left in between. The CDR3 DNA follows: TGTGCCAGCAAGCGGGACAGGAGCTCCTACGAGCAGTACTTC. Residues: CASKRDRSSYEQYF.

This clone was detected a few times. The rearrangement uses TRBV27 and TRBJ1-1; D is undetermined. V lost 11 bases to trimming and J lost 7 bases, with 14 bases between them. This CDR3 comprises 11 residues. In germline, CDR1 is MNHEY, CDR2 SMNVEV (reference sequence). The CDR3, as DNA: TGTGCCTCAAGGAAGGCCAATGAAGCTTTCTTT. Translation: CASRKANEAFF.